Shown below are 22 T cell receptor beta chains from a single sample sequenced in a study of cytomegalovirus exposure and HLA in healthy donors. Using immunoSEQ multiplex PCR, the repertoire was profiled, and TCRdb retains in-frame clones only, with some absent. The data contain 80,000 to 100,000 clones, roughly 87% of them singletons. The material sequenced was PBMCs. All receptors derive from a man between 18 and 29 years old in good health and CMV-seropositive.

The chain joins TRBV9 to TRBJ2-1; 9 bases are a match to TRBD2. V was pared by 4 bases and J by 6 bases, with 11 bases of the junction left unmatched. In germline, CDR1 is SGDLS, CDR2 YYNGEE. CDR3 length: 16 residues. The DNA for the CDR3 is TGTGCCAGCAGCCCTCTAGCGGGATTCGAAACCAATGAGCAGTTCTTC. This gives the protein CASSPLAGFETNEQFF. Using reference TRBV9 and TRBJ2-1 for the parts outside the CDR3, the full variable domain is DSGVTQTPKHLITATGQRVTLRCSPRSGDLSVYWYQQSLDQGLQFLIQYYNGEERAKGNILERFSAQQFPDLHSELNLSSLELGDSALYFCASSPLAGFETNEQFFGPGTRLTVL.

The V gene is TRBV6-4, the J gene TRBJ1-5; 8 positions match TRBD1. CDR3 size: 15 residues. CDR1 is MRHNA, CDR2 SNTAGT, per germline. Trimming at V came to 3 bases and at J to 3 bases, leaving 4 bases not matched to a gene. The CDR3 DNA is TGTGCCAGCAGTGAGACAGGGGCGAACAATCAGCCCCAGCATTTT. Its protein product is CASSETGANNQPQHF.

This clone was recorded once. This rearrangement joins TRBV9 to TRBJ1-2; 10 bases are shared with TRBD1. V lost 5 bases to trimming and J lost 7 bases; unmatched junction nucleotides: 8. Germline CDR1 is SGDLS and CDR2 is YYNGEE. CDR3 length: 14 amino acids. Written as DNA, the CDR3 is TGTGCCAGCAGGGAAACCGGGACAGGGGCTGGCTACACCTTC. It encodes CASRETGTGAGYTF.

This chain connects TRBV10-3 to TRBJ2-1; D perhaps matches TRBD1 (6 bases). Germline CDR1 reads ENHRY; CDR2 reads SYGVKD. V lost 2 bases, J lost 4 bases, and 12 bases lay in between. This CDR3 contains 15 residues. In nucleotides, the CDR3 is TGTGCCATCAGTGAGGCAGGGGATGTGTACAATGAGCAGTTCTTC. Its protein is CAISEAGDVYNEQFF.

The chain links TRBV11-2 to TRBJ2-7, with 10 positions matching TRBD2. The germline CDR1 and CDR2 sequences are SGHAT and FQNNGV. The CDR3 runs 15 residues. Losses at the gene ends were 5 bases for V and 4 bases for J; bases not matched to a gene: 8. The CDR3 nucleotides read TGTGCCAGCAGCCCCGCTAGCGGGGGAAAGTACGAGCAGTACTTC. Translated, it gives CASSPASGGKYEQYF.

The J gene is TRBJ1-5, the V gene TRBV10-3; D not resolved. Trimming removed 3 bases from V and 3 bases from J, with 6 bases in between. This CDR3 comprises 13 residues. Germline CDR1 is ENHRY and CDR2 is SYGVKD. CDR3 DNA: TGTGCCATCAGTGACCAAAACAATCAGCCCCAGCATTTT. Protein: CAISDQNNQPQHF.

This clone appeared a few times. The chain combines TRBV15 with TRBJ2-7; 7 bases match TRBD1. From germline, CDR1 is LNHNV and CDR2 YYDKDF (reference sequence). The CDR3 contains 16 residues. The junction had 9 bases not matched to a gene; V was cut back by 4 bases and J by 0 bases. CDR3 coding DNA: TGTGCCACCAGCACCAGAACCACAGGGGCCTCCTACGAGCAGTACTTC. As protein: CATSTRTTGASYEQYF.

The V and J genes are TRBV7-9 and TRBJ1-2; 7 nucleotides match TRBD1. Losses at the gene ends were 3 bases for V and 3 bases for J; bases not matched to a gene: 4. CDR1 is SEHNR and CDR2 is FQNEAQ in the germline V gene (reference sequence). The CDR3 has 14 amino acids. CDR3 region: CASSFSQGDYGYTF. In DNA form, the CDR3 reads TGTGCCAGCAGCTTTAGCCAGGGGGACTATGGCTACACCTTC.

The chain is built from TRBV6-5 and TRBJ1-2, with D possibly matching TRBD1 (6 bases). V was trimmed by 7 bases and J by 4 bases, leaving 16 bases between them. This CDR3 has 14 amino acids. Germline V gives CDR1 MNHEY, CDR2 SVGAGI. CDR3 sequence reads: CASKLYRDSYGYTF. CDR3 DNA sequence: TGTGCCAGCAAACTCTACAGGGATAGCTATGGCTACACCTTC.

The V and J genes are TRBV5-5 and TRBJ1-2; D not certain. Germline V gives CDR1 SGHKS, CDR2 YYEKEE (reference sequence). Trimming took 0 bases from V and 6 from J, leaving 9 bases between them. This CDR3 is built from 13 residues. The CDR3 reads CASSLESRDGYTF. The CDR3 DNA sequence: TGTGCCAGCAGCTTGGAGTCTCGGGATGGCTACACCTTC.

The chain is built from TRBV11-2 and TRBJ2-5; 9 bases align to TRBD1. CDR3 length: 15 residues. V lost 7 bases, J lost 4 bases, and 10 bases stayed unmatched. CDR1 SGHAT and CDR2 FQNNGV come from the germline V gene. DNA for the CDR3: TGTGCCAGCATTGGGACAGGGAGATTTGGAGAGACCCAGTACTTC. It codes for CASIGTGRFGETQYF.

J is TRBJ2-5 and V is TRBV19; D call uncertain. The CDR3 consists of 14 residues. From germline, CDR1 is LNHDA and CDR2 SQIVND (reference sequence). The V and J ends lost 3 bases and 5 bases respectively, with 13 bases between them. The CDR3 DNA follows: TGTGCCAGTAGTATTTTTGGTAGCTGGGAGACCCAGTACTTC. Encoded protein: CASSIFGSWETQYF.

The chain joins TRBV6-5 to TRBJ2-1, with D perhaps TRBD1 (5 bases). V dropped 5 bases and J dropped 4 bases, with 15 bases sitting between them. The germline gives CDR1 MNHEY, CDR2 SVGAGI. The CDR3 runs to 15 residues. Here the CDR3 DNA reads TGTGCCAGCAGTCTTACAGGTTCGGGTTACAATGAGCAGTTCTTC. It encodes CASSLTGSGYNEQFF.

The CDR3 loop is CASSQDLRGDAFF. The CDR3 nucleotides read TGTGCCAGCAGCCAAGATCTTCGGGGGGACGCTTTCTTT. This rearrangement joins TRBV4-2 to TRBJ1-1; D might be TRBD1 (5 bases). Germline values: CDR1 LGHNA, CDR2 YNFKEQ. Trimming shortened V by 0 bases and J by 11 bases, and 13 bases separated the two germline ends. The CDR3 extends over 13 amino acids.

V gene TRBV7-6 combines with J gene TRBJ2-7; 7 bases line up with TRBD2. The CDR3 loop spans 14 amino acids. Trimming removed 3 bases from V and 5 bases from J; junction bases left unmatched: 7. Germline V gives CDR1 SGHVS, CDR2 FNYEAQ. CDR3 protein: CASSLGGRFNEQYF. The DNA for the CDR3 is TGTGCCAGCAGCTTGGGCGGGAGATTTAACGAGCAGTACTTC.

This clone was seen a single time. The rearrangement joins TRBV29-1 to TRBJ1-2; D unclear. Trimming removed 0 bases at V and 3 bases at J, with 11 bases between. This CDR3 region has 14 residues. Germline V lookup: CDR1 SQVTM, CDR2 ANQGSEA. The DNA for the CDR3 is TGCAGCGTTGAAGATGAAGTGGCCGACTATGGCTACACCTTC. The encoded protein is CSVEDEVADYGYTF. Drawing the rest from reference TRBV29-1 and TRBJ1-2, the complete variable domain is SAVISQKPSRDICQRGTSLTIQCQVDSQVTMMFWYRQQPGQSLTLIATANQGSEATYESGFVIDKFPISRPNLTFSTLTVSNMSPEDSSIYLCSVEDEVADYGYTFGSGTRLTVV.

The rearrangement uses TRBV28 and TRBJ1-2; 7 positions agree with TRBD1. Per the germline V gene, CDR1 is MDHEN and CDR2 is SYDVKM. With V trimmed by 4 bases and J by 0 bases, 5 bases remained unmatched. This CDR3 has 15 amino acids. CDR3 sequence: CASSYPDRPNYGYTF. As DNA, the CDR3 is TGTGCCAGCAGTTACCCGGACAGGCCTAACTATGGCTACACCTTC.

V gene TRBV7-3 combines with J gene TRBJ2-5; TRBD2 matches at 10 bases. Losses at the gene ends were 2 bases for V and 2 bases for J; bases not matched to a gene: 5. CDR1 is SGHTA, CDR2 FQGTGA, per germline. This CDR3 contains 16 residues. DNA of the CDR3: TGTGCCAGCAGCTTAGGTAGCGGGGGGCCTCAAGAGACCCAGTACTTC. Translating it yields CASSLGSGGPQETQYF.

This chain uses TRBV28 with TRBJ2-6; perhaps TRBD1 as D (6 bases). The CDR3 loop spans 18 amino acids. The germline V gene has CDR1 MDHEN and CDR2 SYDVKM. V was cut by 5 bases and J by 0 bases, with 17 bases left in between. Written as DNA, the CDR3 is TGTGCCAGCAGTGGAGCCGGGACACGGGACTCTGGGGCCAACGTCCTGACTTTC. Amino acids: CASSGAGTRDSGANVLTF.

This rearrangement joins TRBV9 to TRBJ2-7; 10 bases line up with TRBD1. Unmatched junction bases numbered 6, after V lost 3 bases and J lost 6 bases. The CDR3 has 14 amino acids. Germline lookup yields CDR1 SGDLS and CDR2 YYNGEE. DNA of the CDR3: TGTGCCAGCAGCGCGGGACAGGGGAACCTCGAGCAGTACTTC. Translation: CASSAGQGNLEQYF.

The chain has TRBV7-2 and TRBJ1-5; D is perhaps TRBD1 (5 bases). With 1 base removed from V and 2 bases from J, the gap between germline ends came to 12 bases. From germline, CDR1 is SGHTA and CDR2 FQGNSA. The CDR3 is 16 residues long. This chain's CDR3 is CASSLVAGSRNQPQHF. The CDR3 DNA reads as TGTGCCAGCAGCTTAGTCGCAGGGTCTCGCAATCAGCCCCAGCATTTT.

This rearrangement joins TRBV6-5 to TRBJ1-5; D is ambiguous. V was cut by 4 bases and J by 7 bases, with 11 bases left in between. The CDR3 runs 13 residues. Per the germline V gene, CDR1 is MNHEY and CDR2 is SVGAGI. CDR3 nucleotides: TGTGCCAGCAGTTTCGGGTTTTCCCAGCCCCAGCATTTT. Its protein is CASSFGFSQPQHF.